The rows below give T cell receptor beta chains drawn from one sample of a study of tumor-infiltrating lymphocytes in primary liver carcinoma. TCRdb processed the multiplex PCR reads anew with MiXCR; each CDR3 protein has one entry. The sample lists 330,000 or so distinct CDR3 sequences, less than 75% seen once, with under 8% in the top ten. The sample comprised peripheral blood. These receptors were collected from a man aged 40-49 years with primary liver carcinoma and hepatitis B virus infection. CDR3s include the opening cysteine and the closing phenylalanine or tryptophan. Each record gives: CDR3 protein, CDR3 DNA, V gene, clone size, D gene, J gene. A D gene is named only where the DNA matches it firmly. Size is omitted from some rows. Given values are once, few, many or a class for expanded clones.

CDR3: CSARSTAGNNSPLHF
DNA: TGCAGTGCTAGATCGACGGCGGGAAATAATTCACCCCTCCACTTT
V: TRBV20-1
size: NA
D: NA
J: TRBJ1-6

CDR3: CATSDPTVPNQAQHF
DNA: TGTGCCACCAGTGATCCGACAGTTCCGAATCAGGCCCAGCATTTT
V: TRBV24-1
size: NA
D: NA
J: TRBJ1-5

CDR3: CASSQEGGNPYYEQYF
DNA: TGTGCCAGCAGCCAAGAGGGCGGAAACCCCTACTACGAGCAGTACTTC
V: TRBV4-2
size: many
D: NA
J: TRBJ2-7

CDR3: CASGQEGTGNTGELFF
DNA: TGCGCCAGCGGCCAAGAAGGGACAGGTAACACCGGGGAGCTGTTTTTT
V: TRBV4-1
size: NA
D: TRBD1
J: TRBJ2-2

CDR3: CTSNPGGDTQYF
DNA: TGTACCAGCAACCCGGGGGGGGATACGCAGTATTTT
V: TRBV12-3/TRBV12-4
size: NA
D: TRBD2
J: TRBJ2-3

CDR3: CASKLWQGKNYGYTF
DNA: TGCGCCAGCAAATTGTGGCAGGGGAAAAACTATGGCTACACCTTC
V: TRBV10-1
size: few
D: NA
J: TRBJ1-2

CDR3: CSVQLAGPTDTQCF
DNA: TGCAGCGTTCAATTAGCGGGGCCCACAGATACGCAGTGTTTT
V: TRBV29-1
size: NA
D: TRBD2
J: TRBJ2-3

CDR3: CASSQERDSFYEQYF
DNA: TGCGCCAGCAGCCAAGAGAGGGACAGCTTCTACGAGCAGTACTTC
V: TRBV4-3
size: many
D: TRBD1
J: TRBJ2-7

CDR3: CASSARTTGELFF
DNA: TGTGCCAGCAGCGCCAGGACCACCGGGGAGCTGTTTTTT
V: TRBV28
size: few
D: NA
J: TRBJ2-2

CDR3: CASSLAGTDQETQYF
DNA: TGCGCCAGCAGCTTGGCCGGGACGGACCAAGAGACCCAGTACTTC
V: TRBV5-1
size: NA
D: NA
J: TRBJ2-5

CDR3: CASSFLAGEGEHYF
DNA: TGTGCCAGCAGCTTTCTAGCGGGAGAGGGCGAGCATTACTTC
V: TRBV5-5
size: few
D: TRBD2
J: TRBJ2-7

CDR3: CAISESKNSGRSEQFF
DNA: TGTGCCATCAGTGAGTCAAAGAATAGCGGGAGATCGGAGCAGTTCTTC
V: TRBV10-3
size: NA
D: TRBD2
J: TRBJ2-1

CDR3: CANRLEGGGLRETQYF
DNA: TGTGCCAACAGGTTGGAAGGAGGCGGACTCCGGGAGACCCAGTATTTC
V: TRBV11-2
size: NA
D: NA
J: TRBJ2-5

CDR3: CASATGTSGTTDTQYF
DNA: TGTGCCAGCGCAACCGGGACTAGCGGAACCACAGATACGCAGTATTTT
V: TRBV6-5
size: NA
D: TRBD2
J: TRBJ2-3

CDR3: CAISLSAGLAGNTDTQYF
DNA: TGTGCCATCAGCCTATCCGCGGGACTAGCGGGGAACACAGATACGCAGTATTTT
V: TRBV10-3
size: NA
D: TRBD2
J: TRBJ2-3

CDR3: CASLGQGYSEAFF
DNA: TGTGCCAGCCTGGGACAGGGATACAGTGAAGCTTTCTTT
V: TRBV19
size: NA
D: TRBD1
J: TRBJ1-1

CDR3: CASSLTGRVTDTQYF
DNA: TGTGCCAGCAGCTTAACCGGGAGGGTTACAGATACGCAGTATTTT
V: TRBV11-2
size: medium-sized
D: TRBD2
J: TRBJ2-3

CDR3: CASRQGGSPLHF
DNA: TGTGCCAGCAGACAAGGAGGTTCACCCCTCCACTTT
V: TRBV12-3/TRBV12-4
size: many
D: NA
J: TRBJ1-6

CDR3: CASSQEAGFNKNIQYF
DNA: TGTGCCAGCAGCCAAGAGGCGGGGTTCAACAAAAACATTCAGTACTTC
V: TRBV14
size: NA
D: NA
J: TRBJ2-4

CDR3: CSSRMGQGNTEAFF
DNA: TGCAGCTCCCGTATGGGGCAGGGGAACACTGAAGCTTTCTTT
V: TRBV29-1
size: NA
D: NA
J: TRBJ1-1

CDR3: CASSLRLGFGTGYEQYF
DNA: TGTGCCAGCAGCTTAAGACTCGGGTTCGGGACGGGCTACGAGCAGTACTTC
V: TRBV5-6
size: many
D: NA
J: TRBJ2-7

CDR3: CNVGGGPGQGQYEQYF
DNA: TGCAACGTCGGAGGGGGACCGGGACAGGGGCAATACGAGCAGTACTTC
V: TRBV29-1
size: NA
D: TRBD1
J: TRBJ2-7

CDR3: CASSPLAGASTDKQYF
DNA: TGTGCCAGCAGCCCTCTCGCGGGAGCTAGCACAGATAAGCAGTATTTT
V: TRBV7-9
size: NA
D: TRBD2
J: TRBJ2-3

CDR3: CASSSVTGVYNEQLF
DNA: TGTGCCAGCAGCTCAGTAACGGGAGTCTACAATGAGCAGCTCTTC
V: TRBV11-2
size: NA
D: NA
J: TRBJ2-1